The clone carrying this TCR beta chain showed up just a few times. This sample stems from a study of blood T cell repertoires in COVID-19. Study summary: Italy, Spain and the United States were the sources of the convalescent and acute COVID-19 samples. The cDNA or gDNA used as material had been derived from T cells, B-cell-depleted T cells, or PBMCs.

Sequenced by immunoSEQ multiplex PCR; TCRdb stores in-frame clones only, minus some. Of over 85,000 clones detected, around 85% appear once; the ten largest clones hold over 35%. J lost 0 bases, V lost 4 bases, and 7 bases had no gene match. In germline, CDR1 is SGHAT, CDR2 FQNNGV. The length of the CDR3 is 18 residues. Sequenced input: peripheral blood. This clonotype originated in an elderly man with acute or convalescent COVID-19. The chain has TRBV11-2 and TRBJ2-6; 9 bases agree with TRBD2. The CDR3 protein is CASSSWASGASGANVLTF. The CDR3 coding sequence is TGTGCCAGCAGCTCCTGGGCTAGCGGGGCCTCTGGGGCCAACGTCCTGACTTTC.